This is a list of T cell receptor beta chains from one sample in a study of T cells in Graves' hyperthyroidism and ophthalmopathy. TCRdb recomputed calls from the multiplex PCR reads with MiXCR, one row per CDR3 protein. The table has about 500,000 distinct CDR3 sequences, 15% to 20% seen once; the top ten hold 25% to 30%. The sample taken for sequencing was blood. The receptor source for this set is a woman aged 25 to 39 with Graves' ophthalmopathy. The CDR3 runs from the conserved cysteine through the conserved F or W. D genes are given only for firm matches. Clone sizes are given selectively: once, few, many, or a class where the clone is expanded.

V gene: TRBV12-5; D gene: NA; J gene: TRBJ2-2; clone size: NA; CDR3 DNA: TGTGCTAGTGGTCCCAGGGGCGCGAACACCGGGGAGCTGTTTTTT; CDR3 protein: CASGPRGANTGELFF
V gene: TRBV7-2; D gene: NA; J gene: TRBJ2-3; clone size: many; CDR3 DNA: TGTGCCAGCAGCTTAGAGTGGGAAGTGGAAGATACGCAGTATTTT; CDR3 protein: CASSLEWEVEDTQYF
V gene: TRBV5-5; D gene: NA; J gene: TRBJ2-1; clone size: NA; CDR3 DNA: TGTGCCAGCAGCTCACGGTCAGACCGCTCCTACAATGAGCAGTTCTTC; CDR3 protein: CASSSRSDRSYNEQFF
V gene: TRBV7-9; D gene: NA; J gene: TRBJ1-6; clone size: few; CDR3 DNA: TGTGCCAGCAGCTATCAGGGCAGGAATTCACCCCTCCACTTT; CDR3 protein: CASSYQGRNSPLHF
V gene: TRBV6-2/TRBV6-3; D gene: NA; J gene: TRBJ2-1; clone size: NA; CDR3 DNA: TGTGCCAGCAGTCCTGTTGGTGGGGTTAGTGAGCAGTTCTTC; CDR3 protein: CASSPVGGVSEQFF
V gene: TRBV9; D gene: TRBD2; J gene: TRBJ2-5; clone size: many; CDR3 DNA: TGTGCCAGCAGCGTAGGCGGTAGCGGGGGGGACCAAGAGACCCAGTACTTC; CDR3 protein: CASSVGGSGGDQETQYF
V gene: TRBV6-2/TRBV6-3; D gene: TRBD2; J gene: TRBJ2-3; clone size: NA; CDR3 DNA: TGTGCCAGCCTAGCGGGACCAGGCTTGGGGGATACGCAGTATTTT; CDR3 protein: CASLAGPGLGDTQYF
V gene: TRBV27; D gene: NA; J gene: TRBJ1-1; clone size: few; CDR3 DNA: TGTGCCAGCAGTTTAGGGGTTGCGAACACTGAAGCTTTCTTT; CDR3 protein: CASSLGVANTEAFF
V gene: TRBV28; D gene: NA; J gene: TRBJ2-2; clone size: few; CDR3 DNA: TGTGCCAGCAGCCGGTTGGCCGGGGAGCTGTTTTTT; CDR3 protein: CASSRLAGELFF
V gene: TRBV2; D gene: NA; J gene: TRBJ2-6; clone size: few; CDR3 DNA: TGTGCCAGCAGCAGGGGGGGGACCGGGGCCAACGTCCTGACTTTC; CDR3 protein: CASSRGGTGANVLTF